Here is one T cell receptor beta chain with its context. This entry belongs to a study of cytomegalovirus exposure and HLA in healthy donors. Produced via immunoSEQ multiplex PCR; TCRdb's table is partial and in-frame only. The table lists 150,000 to 200,000 clones, about 86% of them singletons. The ends lost 6 bases at V and 3 bases at J; junction bases unmatched: 6. The CDR3 contains 16 residues. Germline CDR1 is LNHDA and CDR2 is SQIVND (reference sequence). The chain combines TRBV19 with TRBJ2-7; 15 bases are a match to TRBD2. The sample consisted of PBMCs. The TCR was taken from a woman in her twenties or thirties in good health and CMV-seronegative. CDR3 sequence: CASSPGLAGGNYEQYF. The CDR3 DNA reads TGTGCCAGTAGCCCGGGACTAGCGGGGGGCAACTACGAGCAGTACTTC.